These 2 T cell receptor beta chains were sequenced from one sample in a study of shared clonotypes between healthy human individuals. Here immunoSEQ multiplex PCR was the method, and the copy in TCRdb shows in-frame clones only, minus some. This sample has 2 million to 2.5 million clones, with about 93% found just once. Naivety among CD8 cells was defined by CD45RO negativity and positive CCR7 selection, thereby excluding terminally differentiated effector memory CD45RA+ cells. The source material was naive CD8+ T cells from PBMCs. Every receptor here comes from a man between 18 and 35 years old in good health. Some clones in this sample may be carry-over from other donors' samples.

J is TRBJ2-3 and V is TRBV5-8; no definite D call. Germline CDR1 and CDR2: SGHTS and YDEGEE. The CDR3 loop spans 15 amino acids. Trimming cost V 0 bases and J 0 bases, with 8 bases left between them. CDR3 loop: CASSLGAASTDTQYF. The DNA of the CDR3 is TGTGCCAGCAGCTTGGGGGCGGCCAGCACAGATACGCAGTATTTT.

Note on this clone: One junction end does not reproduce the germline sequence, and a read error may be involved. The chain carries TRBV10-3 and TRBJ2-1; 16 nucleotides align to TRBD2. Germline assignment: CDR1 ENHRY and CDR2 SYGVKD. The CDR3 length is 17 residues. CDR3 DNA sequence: TGTGCCATCAGGGGGGGACTAGCGGGAGGGCCCTACAGTGAGCAGTTCTTC. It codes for CAIRGGLAGGPYSEQFF.